The clone carrying this T cell receptor beta chain occurred a few times. What it recognizes is unknown. CD25-based Treg depletion was applied to purified naive CD4+ T cells. The J segment lost 2 bases and the V segment lost 0 bases, leaving 1 base of the junction unmatched. CDR1 is MGHRA and CDR2 is YSYEKL in the germline V gene. The CDR3 is 15 amino acids. General study points: Tumor memory CD4+ T cell TCR gene usage was found to cluster with blood and lymph node memory CD4+ cells and with lymph node naive CD4+ cells.

Semi-nested PCR with Nested Universal Primer A followed constant-region reverse priming of full-length variable regions. MiXCR, run by TCRdb on the 5' RACE reads, gives a single entry per CDR3 protein. The sample includes tens of thousands of distinct CDR3 sequences, 26% of them seen just once. The TCR sequence derives from a female donor with breast cancer. Sequencing was performed on naive CD4+ T cells sorted from a lymph node. Sample subset: naive CD4+ T cells, CD4+CD45RA+CD25-. This rearrangement joins TRBV4-1 to TRBJ2-1; 7 bases agree with TRBD2. The chain's CDR3 is CASSQDGGAYNEQFF. The CDR3 DNA follows: TGCGCCAGCAGCCAAGATGGGGGGGCCTACAATGAGCAGTTCTTC.